This T cell receptor beta chain is from a study of T cell responses to AZD1222 COVID-19 vaccine. About this clone: The antigen remains unidentified.

Libraries were prepared by immunoSEQ multiplex PCR; TCRdb keeps only in-frame clonotypes and omits some of them. Of over 35,000 clones detected, about four fifths appear once; the ten largest clones hold roughly 20%. Study-wide findings and caveats: Seropositive at baseline were only six AZD1222 recipients. The span of vaccine-associated CD4 TCRs extended across spike, with dominance at 160-218 and 743-854. Clonal diversity was possibly underestimated, and the donors were mostly white British, with more females. The study sampled repertoires only after the peak T cell response.

The clonotype was recovered from an adult who received the MenACWY meningococcal vaccine as a control. This sample comprised peripheral blood, obtained 28 days after the second dose of the MenACWY control vaccine.

The chain's CDR3 is CASSLRTSEYNEQFF. CDR3 DNA: TGTGCCAGCTCACTGCGGACTAGCGAGTACAATGAGCAGTTCTTC. This chain uses TRBV18 with TRBJ2-1, with 9 bases that match TRBD2. After removal of 4 bases from V and 4 bases from J, the junction contained 5 bases not matched to a gene. The CDR3 is made up of 15 amino acids. From germline, CDR1 is KGHSH and CDR2 LQKENI.